This paragraph reports one T cell receptor beta chain. Its antigen is unidentified. This sample was taken from a study of cytomegalovirus exposure and HLA in healthy donors. Study in general: Of the donors genotyped, 398 in all, around 76% fell in the Caucasian-associated ancestry cluster.

Primers for the PCR totalled 60 Vbeta and 13 Jbeta. As originally analysed: Later work found about 80 million unique TCR beta chains, with roughly 11 million shared. Using immunoSEQ multiplex PCR, the repertoire was profiled, and TCRdb retains in-frame clones only, with some absent. V, J and clone size are taken as reported in that table, and D and trimming were inferred from the DNA itself. The sample shows roughly 130,000 clones, about four fifths of them seen only once. Study-level results: An analysis done earlier found most TCR beta V segments productive about 90% or about 30% of the time. 150 or so TCR beta chains were listed as cytomegalovirus-associated.

From germline, CDR1 is KGHSH and CDR2 LQKENI. The CDR3 runs 15 residues. Trimming cost V 3 bases and J 5 bases, with 16 bases left between them. This receptor was taken from a man aged 18 to 29 in good health and CMV-seronegative. The chain is built from TRBV18 and TRBJ1-1; D ambiguous. The sequenced sample consisted of PBMCs. CDR3: CASSPPFSRKTEAFF. In DNA form, the CDR3 reads TGTGCCAGCTCACCGCCGTTTTCGAGAAAGACTGAAGCTTTCTTT. Using reference TRBV18 and TRBJ1-1 for the parts outside the CDR3, the full variable domain is NAGVMQNPRHLVRRRGQEARLRCSPMKGHSHVYWYRQLPEEGLKFMVYLQKENIIDESGMPKERFSAEFPKEGPSILRIQQVVRGDSAAYFCASSPPFSRKTEAFFGQGTRLTVV.